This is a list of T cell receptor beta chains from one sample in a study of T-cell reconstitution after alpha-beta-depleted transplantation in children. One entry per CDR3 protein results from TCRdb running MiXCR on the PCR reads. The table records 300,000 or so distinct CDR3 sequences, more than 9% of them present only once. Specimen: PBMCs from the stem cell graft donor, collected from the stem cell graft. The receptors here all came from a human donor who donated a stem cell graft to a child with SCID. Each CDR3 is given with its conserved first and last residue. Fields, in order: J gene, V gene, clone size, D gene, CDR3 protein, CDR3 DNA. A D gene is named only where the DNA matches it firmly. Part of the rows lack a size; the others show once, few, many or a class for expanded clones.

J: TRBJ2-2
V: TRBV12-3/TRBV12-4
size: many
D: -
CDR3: CASSFLLSGELFF
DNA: TGTGCCAGCAGTTTTTTGCTATCCGGGGAGCTGTTTTTT

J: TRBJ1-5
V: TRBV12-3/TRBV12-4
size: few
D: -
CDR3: CASSLQQGSNQPQHF
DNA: TGTGCCAGCAGTTTACAACAGGGAAGCAATCAGCCCCAGCATTTT

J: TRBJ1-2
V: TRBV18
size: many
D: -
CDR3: CASSQAPSNYGYTF
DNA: TGTGCCAGCTCACAGGCACCTTCTAACTATGGCTACACCTTC

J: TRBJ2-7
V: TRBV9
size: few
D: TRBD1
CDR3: CASSVGTGTATIGLYEQYF
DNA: TGTGCCAGCAGCGTAGGGACCGGGACAGCGACGATCGGACTTTACGAGCAGTACTTC

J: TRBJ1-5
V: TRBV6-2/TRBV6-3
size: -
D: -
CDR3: CASSRPGVGNQPQHF
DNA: TGTGCCAGCAGTCGCCCTGGGGTAGGGAATCAGCCCCAGCATTTT

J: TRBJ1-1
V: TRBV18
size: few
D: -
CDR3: CASSPLRTENTEAFF
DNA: TGTGCCAGCTCACCACTTCGGACAGAGAACACTGAAGCTTTCTTT

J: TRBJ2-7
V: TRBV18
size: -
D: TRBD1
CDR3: CASSPYRGSDEQYF
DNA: TGTGCCAGCTCACCATACAGGGGTTCCGACGAGCAGTACTTC

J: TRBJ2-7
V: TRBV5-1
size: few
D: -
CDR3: CASSLAGGGRDEQYF
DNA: TGCGCCAGCAGCTTGGCTGGAGGGGGCCGGGACGAGCAGTACTTC

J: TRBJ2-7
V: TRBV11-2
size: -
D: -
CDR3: CASSLWGGADEQYF
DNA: TGTGCCAGCAGCTTATGGGGGGGGGCGGACGAGCAGTACTTC

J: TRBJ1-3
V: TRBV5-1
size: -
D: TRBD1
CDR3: CASRSQGAGNTIYF
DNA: TGCGCCAGCAGATCACAGGGGGCTGGAAACACCATATATTTT

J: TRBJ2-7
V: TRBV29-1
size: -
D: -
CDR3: CSVTAGSPYEQYF
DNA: TGCAGCGTTACCGCCGGGTCCCCCTACGAGCAGTACTTC

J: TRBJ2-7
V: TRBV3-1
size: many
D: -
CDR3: CASTGRQGGEQYF
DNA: TGTGCCAGCACAGGAAGACAGGGAGGCGAGCAGTACTTC

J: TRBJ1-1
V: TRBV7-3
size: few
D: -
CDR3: CASSSSGMNTEAFF
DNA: TGTGCCAGCAGCTCATCAGGGATGAACACTGAAGCTTTCTTT

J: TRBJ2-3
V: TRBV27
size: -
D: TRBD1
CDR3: CASLMYGQGKSDTQYF
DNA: TGTGCCAGCCTTATGTACGGACAGGGGAAATCGGATACGCAGTATTTT

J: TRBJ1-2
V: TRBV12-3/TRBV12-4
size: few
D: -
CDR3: CASSLGQAYTF
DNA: TGTGCCAGCAGTTTGGGGCAGGCCTACACCTTC

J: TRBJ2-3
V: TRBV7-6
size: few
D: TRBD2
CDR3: CASSNSGGADTQYF
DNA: TGTGCCAGCAGCAATAGCGGGGGTGCAGATACGCAGTATTTT

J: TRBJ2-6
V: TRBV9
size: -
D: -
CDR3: CASSETQISGANVLTF
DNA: TGTGCCAGCAGCGAAACACAGATCTCTGGGGCCAACGTCCTGACTTTC

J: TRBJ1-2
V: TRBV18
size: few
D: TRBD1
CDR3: CASSLTRKTGGAMIDGYTF
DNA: TGTGCCAGCTCCCTCACCCGAAAGACAGGGGGCGCGATGATAGATGGCTACACCTTC

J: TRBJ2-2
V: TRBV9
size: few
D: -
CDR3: CASSVAGVDTGELFF
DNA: TGTGCCAGCAGCGTAGCAGGGGTCGACACCGGGGAGCTGTTTTTT

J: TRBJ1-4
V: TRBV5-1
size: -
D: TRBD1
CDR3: CASSPDRANEKLFF
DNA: TGCGCCAGCAGCCCGGACAGGGCTAATGAAAAACTGTTTTTT

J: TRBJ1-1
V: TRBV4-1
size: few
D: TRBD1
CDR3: CASSPQQGAGTEAFF
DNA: TGCGCCAGCAGCCCGCAGCAGGGGGCTGGCACTGAAGCTTTCTTT

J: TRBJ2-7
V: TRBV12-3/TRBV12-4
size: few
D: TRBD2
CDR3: CASTTTGERGDPYEQYF
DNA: TGTGCCAGCACCACAACGGGGGAGCGGGGGGATCCCTACGAGCAGTACTTC

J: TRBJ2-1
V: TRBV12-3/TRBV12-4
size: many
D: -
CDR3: CASSPSLSGGEQFF
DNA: TGTGCCAGCAGTCCTTCCCTCTCTGGGGGAGAGCAGTTCTTC

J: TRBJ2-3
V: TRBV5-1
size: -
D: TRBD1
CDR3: CASRQGERATDTQYF
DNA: TGCGCCAGCAGACAGGGGGAAAGGGCCACAGATACGCAGTATTTT

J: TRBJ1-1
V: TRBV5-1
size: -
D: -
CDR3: CASSFGIGTEAFF
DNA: TGCGCCAGCAGCTTTGGGATCGGGACTGAAGCTTTCTTT

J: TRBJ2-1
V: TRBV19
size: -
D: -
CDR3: CASTSLLGAGHYNEQFF
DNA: TGTGCCAGTACCTCACTCCTTGGGGCAGGACACTACAATGAGCAGTTCTTC

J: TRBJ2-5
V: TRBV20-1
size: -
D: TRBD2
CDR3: CSARLAGARGETQYF
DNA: TGCAGTGCTAGACTAGCGGGGGCCCGGGGAGAGACCCAGTACTTC

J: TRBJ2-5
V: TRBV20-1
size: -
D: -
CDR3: CSAAETSGRGETQYF
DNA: TGCAGTGCGGCAGAGACGTCGGGCAGGGGAGAGACCCAGTACTTC

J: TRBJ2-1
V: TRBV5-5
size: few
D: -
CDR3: CASSKGGGLINEQFF
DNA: TGTGCCAGCAGCAAGGGAGGGGGTCTCATCAATGAGCAGTTCTTC